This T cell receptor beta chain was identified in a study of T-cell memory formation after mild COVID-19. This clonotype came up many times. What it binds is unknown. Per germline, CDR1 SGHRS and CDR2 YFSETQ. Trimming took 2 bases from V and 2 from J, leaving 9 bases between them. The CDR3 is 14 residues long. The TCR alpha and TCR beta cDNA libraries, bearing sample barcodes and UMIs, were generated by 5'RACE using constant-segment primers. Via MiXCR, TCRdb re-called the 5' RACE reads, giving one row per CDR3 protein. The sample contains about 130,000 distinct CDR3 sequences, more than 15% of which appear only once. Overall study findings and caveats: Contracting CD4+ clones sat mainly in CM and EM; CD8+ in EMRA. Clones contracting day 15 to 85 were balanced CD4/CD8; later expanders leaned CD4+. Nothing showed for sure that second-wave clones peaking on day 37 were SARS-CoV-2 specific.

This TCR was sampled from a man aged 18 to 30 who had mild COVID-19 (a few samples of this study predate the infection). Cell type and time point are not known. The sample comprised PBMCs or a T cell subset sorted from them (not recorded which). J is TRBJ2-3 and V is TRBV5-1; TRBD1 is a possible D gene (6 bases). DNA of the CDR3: TGCGCCAGCAGCTTAGGGGGTATCACAGATACGCAGTATTTT. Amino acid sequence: CASSLGGITDTQYF.